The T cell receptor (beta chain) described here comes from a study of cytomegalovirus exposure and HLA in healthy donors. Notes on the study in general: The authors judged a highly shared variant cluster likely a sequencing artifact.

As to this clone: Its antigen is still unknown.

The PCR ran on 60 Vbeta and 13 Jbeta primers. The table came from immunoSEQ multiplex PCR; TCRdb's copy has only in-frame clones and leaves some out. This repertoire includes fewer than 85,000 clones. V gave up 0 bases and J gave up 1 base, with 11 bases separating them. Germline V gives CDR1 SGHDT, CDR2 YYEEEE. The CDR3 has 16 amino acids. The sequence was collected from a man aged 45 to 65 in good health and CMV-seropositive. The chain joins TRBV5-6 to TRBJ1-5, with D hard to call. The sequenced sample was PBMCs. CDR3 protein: CASSLAGEYSNQPQHF. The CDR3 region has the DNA TGTGCCAGCAGCTTGGCCGGGGAATACAGCAATCAGCCCCAGCATTTT.